Listed below are T cell receptor beta chains from one sample, sequenced in a study of blood T cell repertoires in COVID-19. The method was immunoSEQ multiplex PCR; TCRdb's version includes in-frame clones alone and lacks a portion of them. Of fewer than 90,000 clones listed, approximately 80% were seen once; the top ten hold around 10%. The sequencing input was peripheral blood. The source is a man aged 45-65 years with acute or convalescent COVID-19. Each CDR3 is given with its conserved first and last residue. A D gene is named only where the DNA matches it firmly. For some rows the clone size is stated as once, few or many, or as a class when expanded; others skip it.

j_gene: TRBJ2-3; v_gene: TRBV18; len: 16; d_gene: -; abundance: once; CDR3nt: TGTGCCAGCTCACCCCCTGGGAGGTCACGCACAGATACGCAGTATTTT; CDR3aa: CASSPPGRSRTDTQYF
j_gene: TRBJ2-7; v_gene: TRBV27; len: 14; d_gene: TRBD2; abundance: -; CDR3nt: TGTGCCAGCAGGTCCGGGACTAGCGGCCGGGAGCAGTACTTC; CDR3aa: CASRSGTSGREQYF
j_gene: TRBJ2-7; v_gene: TRBV7-9; len: 14; d_gene: TRBD1; abundance: once; CDR3nt: TGTGCCAGCAGCTTAGGGACAGGGGGCTTCGAGCAGTACTTC; CDR3aa: CASSLGTGGFEQYF
j_gene: TRBJ2-7; v_gene: TRBV7-2; len: 16; d_gene: TRBD2; abundance: -; CDR3nt: TGTGCCAGCAGCTTAGGGACTAGCGGGGGTTTTTACGAGCAGTACTTC; CDR3aa: CASSLGTSGGFYEQYF
j_gene: TRBJ2-3; v_gene: TRBV11-2; len: 13; d_gene: TRBD2; abundance: -; CDR3nt: TGTGCCAGCAGAGGACTAGCTACAGATACGCAGTATTTT; CDR3aa: CASRGLATDTQYF
j_gene: TRBJ2-3; v_gene: TRBV27; len: 15; d_gene: -; abundance: -; CDR3nt: TGTGCCAGCAACATAGGGGTGTCTAGCACAGATACGCAGTATTTT; CDR3aa: CASNIGVSSTDTQYF
j_gene: TRBJ1-2; v_gene: TRBV28; len: 13; d_gene: -; abundance: -; CDR3nt: TGTGCCAGCAGTCCACCCGGGACACGGGGCTACACCTTC; CDR3aa: CASSPPGTRGYTF
j_gene: TRBJ1-2; v_gene: TRBV20-1; len: 16; d_gene: -; abundance: -; CDR3nt: TGCAGTGCTAGTAGTAGTCAGGGAGGCGTTAACTATGGCTACACCTTC; CDR3aa: CSASSSQGGVNYGYTF
j_gene: TRBJ1-4; v_gene: TRBV28; len: 15; d_gene: -; abundance: -; CDR3nt: TGTGCCAGCAGTTTACCGACAGCCCGTAATGAAAAACTGTTTTTT; CDR3aa: CASSLPTARNEKLFF
j_gene: TRBJ2-7; v_gene: TRBV6-6; len: 13; d_gene: -; abundance: few; CDR3nt: TGTGCCAGCAGTGGCGGCACCACCTACGAGCAGTACTTC; CDR3aa: CASSGGTTYEQYF
j_gene: TRBJ1-6; v_gene: TRBV6-5; len: 14; d_gene: TRBD1; abundance: few; CDR3nt: TGTGCCAGCAGGACAGGGACGGAATCTTCACCCCTCCACTTT; CDR3aa: CASRTGTESSPLHF
j_gene: TRBJ1-4; v_gene: TRBV9; len: 14; d_gene: -; abundance: -; CDR3nt: TGTGCCAGCGCGGGGGAGGGGGCTAATGAAAAACTGTTTTTT; CDR3aa: CASAGEGANEKLFF
j_gene: TRBJ2-2; v_gene: TRBV7-3; len: 16; d_gene: TRBD2; abundance: -; CDR3nt: TGTGCCAGCAGCTTAGAAGCGGGAGGGCCCCAAGGGGAGCTGTTTTTT; CDR3aa: CASSLEAGGPQGELFF
j_gene: TRBJ2-5; v_gene: TRBV4-3; len: 16; d_gene: -; abundance: -; CDR3nt: TGCGCCAGCAGCCCATACGGCACCGGGTACCAAGAGACCCAGTACTTC; CDR3aa: CASSPYGTGYQETQYF
j_gene: TRBJ1-1; v_gene: TRBV28; len: 14; d_gene: TRBD1; abundance: -; CDR3nt: TGTGCCAGCAGCAGGACAGGGTATACGACTGAAGCTTTCTTT; CDR3aa: CASSRTGYTTEAFF
j_gene: TRBJ1-2; v_gene: TRBV6-5; len: 14; d_gene: -; abundance: once; CDR3nt: TGTGCCAGCAGTTATAACCAGGGGACGAGGGGCTACACCTTC; CDR3aa: CASSYNQGTRGYTF
j_gene: TRBJ2-5; v_gene: TRBV7-6; len: 16; d_gene: TRBD1; abundance: -; CDR3nt: TGTGCCAGCAGCTTAGATGGGACAGGGGAAGAAGAGACCCAGTACTTC; CDR3aa: CASSLDGTGEEETQYF
j_gene: TRBJ1-3; v_gene: TRBV6-1; len: 18; d_gene: -; abundance: -; CDR3nt: TGTGCCAGCAGTGAACGGGAGCCCACCAGCTTCTCTGGAAACACCATATATTTT; CDR3aa: CASSEREPTSFSGNTIYF
j_gene: TRBJ2-5; v_gene: TRBV6-2/TRBV6-3; len: 13; d_gene: -; abundance: -; CDR3nt: TGTGCCAGCAGTTACCGGTACCAAGAGACCCAGTACTTC; CDR3aa: CASSYRYQETQYF
j_gene: TRBJ1-5; v_gene: TRBV19; len: 13; d_gene: -; abundance: -; CDR3nt: TGTGCCAGTAGTAGCGAGCGCAATCAGCCCCAGCATTTT; CDR3aa: CASSSERNQPQHF
j_gene: TRBJ1-5; v_gene: TRBV3-1/TRBV3-2; len: 17; d_gene: -; abundance: -; CDR3nt: TGTGCCAGCAGCCAAGATTGGCCAGAGAGGGAGAATCAGCCCCAGCATTTT; CDR3aa: CASSQDWPERENQPQHF
j_gene: TRBJ2-1; v_gene: TRBV29-1; len: 13; d_gene: TRBD2; abundance: -; CDR3nt: TGCAGCGTTGGAGCGGGGGCCTACAATGAGCAGTTCTTC; CDR3aa: CSVGAGAYNEQFF
j_gene: TRBJ1-1; v_gene: TRBV29-1; len: 18; d_gene: -; abundance: -; CDR3nt: TGCAGCGTTGGTGGGCAGGGCGGCGTTAATGAAAGGAACACTGAAGCTTTCTTT; CDR3aa: CSVGGQGGVNERNTEAFF
j_gene: TRBJ2-5; v_gene: TRBV4-2; len: 15; d_gene: TRBD2; abundance: few; CDR3nt: TGTGCCAGCAGCCAAGCTAGCGGGGGGGCCGAGACCCAGTACTTC; CDR3aa: CASSQASGGAETQYF
j_gene: TRBJ2-5; v_gene: TRBV19; len: 22; d_gene: TRBD2; abundance: -; CDR3nt: TGTGCCAGTAGTATAGCCCCTAGCGGGGCCCGAGTGTCTAGCAGGTACCAAGAGACCCAGTACTTC; CDR3aa: CASSIAPSGARVSSRYQETQYF
j_gene: TRBJ2-7; v_gene: TRBV10-3; len: 15; d_gene: -; abundance: -; CDR3nt: TGTGCCATCAGCCCTAGCGAGACCTTCTCCTACGAGCAGTACTTC; CDR3aa: CAISPSETFSYEQYF
j_gene: TRBJ1-5; v_gene: TRBV28; len: 11; d_gene: -; abundance: -; CDR3nt: TGTGCCAGCAGCCTCAATCAGCCCCAGCATTTT; CDR3aa: CASSLNQPQHF
j_gene: TRBJ1-4; v_gene: TRBV2; len: 14; d_gene: TRBD1; abundance: -; CDR3nt: TGTGCCAGCAGTCGGACAGGGGCCAATGAAAAACTGTTTTTT; CDR3aa: CASSRTGANEKLFF
j_gene: TRBJ1-2; v_gene: TRBV6-1; len: 14; d_gene: TRBD1; abundance: -; CDR3nt: TGTGCCAGCAGTGAAACAGGGGGCGGAATTGGCTACACCTTC; CDR3aa: CASSETGGGIGYTF
j_gene: TRBJ2-5; v_gene: TRBV6-5; len: 15; d_gene: TRBD2; abundance: -; CDR3nt: TGTGCCAGCAGTTACGCGGGAGGGGTACAAGAGACCCAGTACTTC; CDR3aa: CASSYAGGVQETQYF
j_gene: TRBJ1-1; v_gene: TRBV30; len: 15; d_gene: -; abundance: -; CDR3nt: TGTGCCTGGAGTAGGCCGGGGGGCGCCGGAACTGAAGCTTTCTTT; CDR3aa: CAWSRPGGAGTEAFF
j_gene: TRBJ2-1; v_gene: TRBV29-1; len: 14; d_gene: TRBD1; abundance: -; CDR3nt: TGCAGCGTCGGACAGGGCAGCTCCTACAATGAGCAGTTCTTC; CDR3aa: CSVGQGSSYNEQFF
j_gene: TRBJ1-1; v_gene: TRBV15; len: 16; d_gene: TRBD1; abundance: -; CDR3nt: TGTGCCACTGATCAGGACAGGGGTCGGCCGAGGACTGAAGCTTTCTTT; CDR3aa: CATDQDRGRPRTEAFF
j_gene: TRBJ1-5; v_gene: TRBV3-1/TRBV3-2; len: 15; d_gene: -; abundance: -; CDR3nt: TGTGCCAGCAGCCAACAAGGGGCTCCCCCTCAGCCCCAGCATTTT; CDR3aa: CASSQQGAPPQPQHF
j_gene: TRBJ1-2; v_gene: TRBV6-2/TRBV6-3; len: 13; d_gene: -; abundance: -; CDR3nt: TGTGCCAGCAGTTACTCCCAGGAATATGGCTACACCTTC; CDR3aa: CASSYSQEYGYTF
j_gene: TRBJ2-2; v_gene: TRBV7-3; len: 13; d_gene: -; abundance: few; CDR3nt: TGTGCCAGCAGCTTACGAGGGACCGGGGAGCTGTTTTTT; CDR3aa: CASSLRGTGELFF
j_gene: TRBJ2-7; v_gene: TRBV5-1; len: 15; d_gene: TRBD2; abundance: -; CDR3nt: TGCGCCAGCAGCTTGTACCTAGCGGGAGACGACGAGCAGTACTTC; CDR3aa: CASSLYLAGDDEQYF
j_gene: TRBJ2-1; v_gene: TRBV19; len: 19; d_gene: TRBD2; abundance: -; CDR3nt: TGTGCCAGTAGTATCGGGGCGGGGGGACCGACCTCTAATATAATAGTTTGGTTCTTC; CDR3aa: CASSIGAGGPTSNIIVWFF
j_gene: TRBJ1-5; v_gene: TRBV3-1/TRBV3-2; len: 14; d_gene: -; abundance: -; CDR3nt: TGTGCCAGCAGCCAAGGGACAGTCAATCAGCCCCAGCATTTT; CDR3aa: CASSQGTVNQPQHF
j_gene: TRBJ1-1; v_gene: TRBV7-2; len: 15; d_gene: TRBD1; abundance: -; CDR3nt: TGTGCCAGCAGCATAACAGGGACAGGGGACACTGAAGCTTTCTTT; CDR3aa: CASSITGTGDTEAFF
j_gene: TRBJ2-7; v_gene: TRBV18; len: 14; d_gene: TRBD1; abundance: -; CDR3nt: TGTGCCAGCTCACCCGGGACAGTTAACTACGAGCAGTACTTC; CDR3aa: CASSPGTVNYEQYF
j_gene: TRBJ2-5; v_gene: TRBV3-1/TRBV3-2; len: 16; d_gene: TRBD2; abundance: once; CDR3nt: TGTGCCAGCAGCCAGGGGACTAGCGGGAGAGGAGAGACCCAGTACTTC; CDR3aa: CASSQGTSGRGETQYF
j_gene: TRBJ1-6; v_gene: TRBV14; len: 13; d_gene: TRBD1; abundance: -; CDR3nt: TGTGCCAGCAGCTCAACAGGGGGGGCACCCCTCCACTTT; CDR3aa: CASSSTGGAPLHF
j_gene: TRBJ2-4; v_gene: TRBV9; len: 16; d_gene: TRBD2; abundance: once; CDR3nt: TGTGCCAGCAGCACCAGCGGGAGGGCCTGGGGAAACATTCAGTACTTC; CDR3aa: CASSTSGRAWGNIQYF
j_gene: TRBJ1-5; v_gene: TRBV6-2/TRBV6-3; len: 14; d_gene: -; abundance: -; CDR3nt: TGTGCCAGCAGTTATTGGGCCGTCAATCAGCCCCAGCATTTT; CDR3aa: CASSYWAVNQPQHF
j_gene: TRBJ2-7; v_gene: TRBV30; len: 12; d_gene: -; abundance: -; CDR3nt: TGTGCCTGGAGTGCAGGACAGAATGAGCAGTACTTC; CDR3aa: CAWSAGQNEQYF
j_gene: TRBJ2-7; v_gene: TRBV9; len: 15; d_gene: -; abundance: -; CDR3nt: TGTGCCAGCAGCGTACCCCAGGGGCACAACCACGAGCAGTACTTC; CDR3aa: CASSVPQGHNHEQYF
j_gene: TRBJ2-1; v_gene: TRBV11-1; len: 14; d_gene: -; abundance: -; CDR3nt: TGTGCCAGCAGCCCACGTGCGGGGAACAATGAGCAGTTCTTC; CDR3aa: CASSPRAGNNEQFF
j_gene: TRBJ1-2; v_gene: TRBV15; len: 15; d_gene: -; abundance: -; CDR3nt: TGTGCCACCAGCAGAGCCCGGGAGGCCCCGTATGGCTACACCTTC; CDR3aa: CATSRAREAPYGYTF
j_gene: TRBJ2-1; v_gene: TRBV29-1; len: 14; d_gene: -; abundance: -; CDR3nt: TGCAGCGTTGAGGACGGGGTCTCCTACAATGAGCAGTTCTTC; CDR3aa: CSVEDGVSYNEQFF
j_gene: TRBJ1-1; v_gene: TRBV11-2; len: 14; d_gene: -; abundance: -; CDR3nt: TGTGCCAGCAGTTCAGCGGGGGCTAACACTGAAGCTTTCTTT; CDR3aa: CASSSAGANTEAFF
j_gene: TRBJ2-5; v_gene: TRBV7-6; len: 15; d_gene: -; abundance: -; CDR3nt: TGTGCCAGCAGCTTAGCCGCTCACCCAGGAGAGACCCAGTACTTC; CDR3aa: CASSLAAHPGETQYF
j_gene: TRBJ1-5; v_gene: TRBV6-1; len: 16; d_gene: -; abundance: -; CDR3nt: TGTGCCAGCAGTGTGGAACCCAGGGCCGGCAATCAGCCCCAGCATTTT; CDR3aa: CASSVEPRAGNQPQHF
j_gene: TRBJ1-6; v_gene: TRBV5-4; len: 17; d_gene: -; abundance: -; CDR3nt: TGTGCCAGCAGCTTCGGGGGAATCGGGTCCTATAATTCACCCCTCCACTTT; CDR3aa: CASSFGGIGSYNSPLHF
j_gene: TRBJ2-5; v_gene: TRBV6-6; len: 12; d_gene: TRBD1; abundance: once; CDR3nt: TGTGCCAGCCTGGGACAGGGGGAGACCCAGTACTTC; CDR3aa: CASLGQGETQYF
j_gene: TRBJ1-2; v_gene: TRBV5-1; len: 16; d_gene: TRBD1; abundance: -; CDR3nt: TGCGCCAGCAGCCGTTCCGGGACAGGCACTAACTATGGCTACACCTTC; CDR3aa: CASSRSGTGTNYGYTF
j_gene: TRBJ2-1; v_gene: TRBV6-2/TRBV6-3; len: 15; d_gene: TRBD2; abundance: -; CDR3nt: TGTGCCAGCAGCCAAGAGGGACTAGCGGCGGATGAGCAGTTCTTC; CDR3aa: CASSQEGLAADEQFF
j_gene: TRBJ1-5; v_gene: TRBV6-6; len: 13; d_gene: -; abundance: -; CDR3nt: TGTGCCAGCAGCCCAGGGTCGGGCCAGCCCCAGCATTTT; CDR3aa: CASSPGSGQPQHF
j_gene: TRBJ2-3; v_gene: TRBV27; len: 19; d_gene: TRBD2; abundance: -; CDR3nt: TGTGCCAGCAGTAAGTGGACTAGCGGGCCCGAAACTCACACAGATACGCAGTATTTT; CDR3aa: CASSKWTSGPETHTDTQYF